This TCR beta chain stems from a study of T cell changes during pregnancy in multiple sclerosis. Profiled with immunoSEQ multiplex PCR; TCRdb holds only in-frame clones, not every one. Counted here are more than 55,000 clones, approximately 94% occurring once; the ten biggest clones make up under 3%. The V end lost 5 bases, the J end lost 4 bases, and 11 bases lay between the germline ends. The CDR3 contains 13 residues. Germline CDR1 reads MNHEY; CDR2 reads SMNVEV (reference sequence). The origin of this receptor is a female donor with multiple sclerosis, enrolled in a pregnancy study. The material sequenced was CD8+ T cells from peripheral blood mononuclear cells, taken after pregnancy. The chain joins TRBV27 to TRBJ1-1, with D possibly matching TRBD1 (5 bases). The CDR3 reads CASSLGGGTEAFF. CDR3 coding DNA: TGTGCCAGCAGTCTCGGGGGGGGCACTGAAGCTTTCTTT.